Shown below are 23 T cell receptor beta chains from a single sample sequenced in a study of T cell responses to AZD1222 COVID-19 vaccine. Assay used: immunoSEQ multiplex PCR; TCRdb lists only in-frame clones, some missing. The sample lists 50,000 to 70,000 clones; approximately 85% were seen once. The sample here was peripheral blood, taken on day 0 of MenACWY control vaccination. The receptors originated from an adult in good health.

This clone has just a few counts. V usage is TRBV6-5 and J usage is TRBJ2-3, with D perhaps TRBD2 (6 bases). The CDR3 covers 12 residues. From germline, CDR1 is MNHEY and CDR2 SVGAGI. V was shortened by 4 bases and J by 7 bases, with 9 bases between the two germline ends. CDR3 in amino acids: CASSFGLNTQYF. CDR3 in DNA: TGTGCCAGCAGTTTCGGACTAAATACGCAGTATTTT.

The chain links TRBV13 to TRBJ1-3; D is possibly TRBD1 (6 bases). V was pared by 4 bases and J by 1 base, with 8 bases between. Germline lookup yields CDR1 PRHDT and CDR2 FYEKMQ (reference sequence). This CDR3 has 14 residues. As DNA, the CDR3 is TGTGCCAGCAGCTCCGGGACATCTGGAAACACCATATATTTT. It yields the protein CASSSGTSGNTIYF.

The gene calls are TRBV6-5 and TRBJ1-1, with TRBD1 matching over 9 bases. Germline CDR1 is MNHEY and CDR2 is SVGAGI. The length of the CDR3 is 14 residues. V was clipped by 4 bases and J by 5 bases; unmatched bases: 5. CDR3 residues: CASSSRTGETEAFF. The CDR3, as DNA: TGTGCCAGCAGTTCCAGGACAGGGGAGACTGAAGCTTTCTTT.

The chain joins TRBV28 to TRBJ1-2; 8 bases match TRBD1. The CDR3 sequence is 15 residues long. CDR1 and CDR2 from the germline V gene are MDHEN and SYDVKM. Losses at the gene ends were 6 bases for V and 3 bases for J; bases not matched to a gene: 9. The CDR3, as DNA: TGTGCCAGCAGCGCACTCCTGGACAGGGACTATGGCTACACCTTC. Protein sequence: CASSALLDRDYGYTF.

Only one count was recorded for this clone. The chain links TRBV7-9 to TRBJ2-2; TRBD2 matches 8 bases. The CDR3 is made up of 17 amino acids. The V gene's germline CDR1 is SEHNR and CDR2 FQNEAQ (reference sequence). With 1 base clipped from V and 0 bases from J, the junction kept 4 bases outside the gene matches. Here the CDR3 reads CASSLVIAGTNTGELFF. CDR3 bases: TGTGCCAGCAGCTTAGTAATAGCGGGGACGAACACCGGGGAGCTGTTTTTT.

The chain couples TRBV18 to TRBJ2-3; D unresolved. The CDR3 length is 14 residues. Per germline, CDR1 KGHSH and CDR2 LQKENI. Trimming removed 3 bases at V and 7 bases at J, with 14 bases between. The CDR3 DNA sequence: TGTGCCAGCTCACCGCCACCAGTCGGAAATACGCAGTATTTT. This codes for CASSPPPVGNTQYF.

CDR3 sequence: CASSSLRDSNTGELFF. CDR3 in DNA: TGTGCCAGCAGCTCTCTCCGGGACTCAAACACCGGGGAGCTGTTTTTT. The V gene is TRBV5-6, the J gene TRBJ2-2; TRBD2 is a possible D gene (6 bases). V lost 3 bases and J 2 bases, leaving 14 bases between the germline ends. Germline-derived CDR1 and CDR2 are SGHDT and YYEEEE. CDR3 length: 16 amino acids.

This chain joins TRBV5-6 and TRBJ2-3; 8 bases map to TRBD1. V was pared by 3 bases and J by 5 bases, with 5 bases of the junction left unmatched. The CDR3 has 14 residues. The germline V gene encodes CDR1 SGHDT and CDR2 YYEEEE. In DNA form, the CDR3 reads TGTGCCAGCAGCTGGACAGGGCCGGGAGATACGCAGTATTTT. Translation: CASSWTGPGDTQYF.

The gene calls are TRBV5-5 and TRBJ2-1; 8 positions match TRBD2. The germline CDR1 and CDR2 sequences are SGHKS and YYEKEE (reference sequence). The CDR3 is 15 amino acids. The junction had 5 bases not matched to a gene; V was cut back by 2 bases and J by 4 bases. CDR3 nucleotides: TGTGCCAGCAGCTTTCAAGCGGGAGCTTACAATGAGCAGTTCTTC. Translation: CASSFQAGAYNEQFF.

V usage is TRBV6-5 and J usage is TRBJ2-7; 9 positions match TRBD1. With V trimmed by 5 bases and J by 5 bases, 10 bases remained unmatched. The CDR3 length is 15 residues. Germline CDR1 is MNHEY and CDR2 is SVGAGI. CDR3 amino acids: CASSRAGTGRNEQYF. Written as DNA, the CDR3 is TGTGCCAGCAGTCGCGCCGGGACAGGGCGTAACGAGCAGTACTTC.

This chain connects TRBV10-3 to TRBJ2-7; D perhaps matches TRBD2 (6 bases). From germline, CDR1 is ENHRY and CDR2 SYGVKD. There are 13 residues in the CDR3. V was trimmed by 6 bases and J by 2 bases, leaving 11 bases between them. CDR3: CAIRERAAYEQYF. The CDR3 DNA reads TGTGCCATCAGGGAGCGGGCCGCCTACGAGCAGTACTTC.

The chain couples TRBV6-5 to TRBJ2-1, with 12 positions matching TRBD1. V shed 0 bases, J shed 8 bases, and the junction held 2 bases outside the gene matches. Germline CDR1 reads MNHEY; CDR2 reads SVGAGI. The CDR3 contains 15 residues. This CDR3 is CASSYSGQGADEQFF. In DNA, the CDR3 is TGTGCCAGCAGTTACTCGGGACAGGGGGCGGATGAGCAGTTCTTC.

The J gene is TRBJ2-5, the V gene TRBV19, with TRBD2 matching over 11 bases. The CDR3 is 16 amino acids. The V gene's germline CDR1 is LNHDA and CDR2 SQIVND (reference sequence). Trimming took 5 bases from V and 5 from J; bases not matched to a gene: 10. The CDR3 region has the DNA TGTGCCAGTAGTGGGTTTACTAGCGGGAGAGAGGAGACCCAGTACTTC. Residues: CASSGFTSGREETQYF.

The genes are TRBV9 and TRBJ2-1; TRBD1 or TRBD2 may be the D gene (6 bases each). The CDR3 sequence is 15 residues long. Trimming shortened V by 3 bases and J by 0 bases, and 10 bases separated the two germline ends. Germline V gene lookup returns CDR1 SGDLS and CDR2 YYNGEE. Written as DNA, the CDR3 is TGTGCCAGCAGCGCGGAGGGGGACTCCTACAATGAGCAGTTCTTC. Translated, it gives CASSAEGDSYNEQFF.

The chain carries TRBV9 and TRBJ2-6; 8 bases match TRBD1. Germline CDR1 and CDR2: SGDLS and YYNGEE. Trimming at V came to 4 bases and at J to 1 base, leaving 1 base not matched to a gene. CDR3 length: 15 amino acids. The CDR3 nucleotides are TGTGCCAGCAGCCGGACAGGGTCTGGGGCCAACGTCCTGACTTTC. Amino acid sequence: CASSRTGSGANVLTF.

This clone was recorded once. One junction end does not reproduce the germline sequence, and a read error may be involved. The V gene is TRBV11-2, the J gene TRBJ2-2; 13 bases fit TRBD2. Germline V gives CDR1 SGHAT, CDR2 FQNNGV. CDR3 length: 15 residues. This CDR3 is CASSQLALAGGGLFF. Here the CDR3 DNA reads TGTGCCAGCAGCCAATTAGCACTAGCGGGAGGGGGGCTGTTTTTT.

V and J are TRBV28 and TRBJ1-1; D possibly corresponds to TRBD1 (5 bases). The V end lost 5 bases, the J end lost 0 bases, and 16 bases lay between the germline ends. This CDR3 contains 16 residues. CDR1 is MDHEN, CDR2 SYDVKM, per germline. In DNA, the CDR3 is TGTGCCAGCAGTCCCCCCGGGACCCGCATGAACACTGAAGCTTTCTTT. Translating it yields CASSPPGTRMNTEAFF.

The chain combines TRBV5-4 with TRBJ2-1, with D possibly matching TRBD2 (5 bases). With 4 bases removed from V and 5 bases from J, the gap between germline ends came to 10 bases. This CDR3 comprises 13 residues. Germline V gene lookup returns CDR1 SGHNT and CDR2 YYREEE (reference sequence). This CDR3 reads CASSTDWDNEQFF. The CDR3 DNA reads as TGTGCCAGCAGCACGGACTGGGACAATGAGCAGTTCTTC.

The chain carries TRBV11-2 and TRBJ1-1; 8 bases are shared with TRBD1. Germline trimming cut 5 bases from V and 3 bases from J; bases unmatched to any gene: 8. CDR3 length equals 15 residues. Germline V lookup: CDR1 SGHAT, CDR2 FQNNGV. CDR3 in amino acids: CASSPRDRLHTEAFF. CDR3 bases: TGTGCCAGCAGCCCACGGGACAGGTTGCACACTGAAGCTTTCTTT.

The V call is TRBV2, the J call TRBJ1-2; a weak D match, TRBD1 (6 bases). This CDR3 is built from 14 residues. CDR1 and CDR2 (germline): SNHLY, FYNNEI. Trimming pared 6 bases from V and 3 bases from J, leaving 14 bases between. CDR3 residues: CASSATTGDYGYTF. CDR3 sequence (DNA): TGTGCCAGCAGCGCCACGACAGGAGACTATGGCTACACCTTC.

J is TRBJ2-3 and V is TRBV5-1, with a possible D match to TRBD2 (6 bases). The CDR3 totals 14 residues. Trimming stripped 0 bases from V and 2 bases from J, with 7 bases between. Germline-derived CDR1 and CDR2 are SGHRS and YFSETQ. The CDR3 sequence: CASSLGRATDTQYF. CDR3 nucleotide sequence: TGCGCCAGCAGCTTGGGGAGGGCCACAGATACGCAGTATTTT.

The chain joins TRBV30 to TRBJ1-6; perhaps TRBD1 as D (5 bases). V was trimmed by 4 bases and J by 8 bases, leaving 15 bases between them. CDR1 is GTSNPN and CDR2 is SVGIG in the germline V gene (reference sequence). CDR3 size: 14 residues. The CDR3 DNA sequence: TGTGCCTGGAAAACCGGGACTCCCTATTCACCCCTCCACTTT. It yields the protein CAWKTGTPYSPLHF.

This sequence joins TRBV27 and TRBJ2-5; a possible D gene is TRBD2 (5 bases). This CDR3 comprises 13 residues. V lost 5 bases and J lost 5, with 12 bases in between. Germline assignment: CDR1 MNHEY and CDR2 SMNVEV (reference sequence). The CDR3 nucleotides read TGTGCCAGCAGTCATCGAGGCGGGGAGACCCAGTACTTC. This codes for CASSHRGGETQYF.